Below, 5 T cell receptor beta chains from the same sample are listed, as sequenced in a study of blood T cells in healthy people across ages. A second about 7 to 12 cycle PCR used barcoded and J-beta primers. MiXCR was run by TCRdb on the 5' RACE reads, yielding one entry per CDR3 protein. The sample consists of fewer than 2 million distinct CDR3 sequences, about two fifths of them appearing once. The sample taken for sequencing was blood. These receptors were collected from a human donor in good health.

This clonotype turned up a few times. CDR3 residues: CASSRGHPGGYGYTF. CDR3 in DNA: TGTGCCAGCAGCAGAGGACACCCCGGGGGCTATGGCTACACCTTC. The chain carries TRBV12-3 or TRBV12-4 and TRBJ1-2; maybe TRBD1 (5 bases). V was cut by 6 bases and J by 4 bases, with 18 bases left in between. The CDR3 sequence is 15 residues long.

The CDR3 DNA follows: TGTGCCAGCAGTTTTGAGGATACGGGAGAGACCCAGTACTTC. Residues: CASSFEDTGETQYF. The chain couples TRBV12-3 or TRBV12-4 to TRBJ2-5, with unresolved D. The CDR3 is made up of 14 amino acids. V was shortened by 3 bases and J by 4 bases, with 12 bases between the two germline ends.

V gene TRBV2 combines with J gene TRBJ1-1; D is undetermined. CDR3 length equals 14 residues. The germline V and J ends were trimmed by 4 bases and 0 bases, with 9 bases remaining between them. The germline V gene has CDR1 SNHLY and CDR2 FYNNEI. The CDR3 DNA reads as TGTGCCAGCAGTGTCGAGGCGCTGAACACTGAAGCTTTCTTT. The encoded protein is CASSVEALNTEAFF.

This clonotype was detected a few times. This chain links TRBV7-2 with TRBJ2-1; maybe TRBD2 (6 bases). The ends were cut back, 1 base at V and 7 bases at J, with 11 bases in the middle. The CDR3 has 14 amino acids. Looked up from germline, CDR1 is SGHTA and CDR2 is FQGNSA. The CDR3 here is CASSLGRATNEQFF. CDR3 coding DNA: TGTGCCAGCAGCTTAGGGAGGGCCACAAATGAGCAGTTCTTC. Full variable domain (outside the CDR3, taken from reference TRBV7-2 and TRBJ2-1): GAGVSQSPSNKVTEKGKDVELRCDPISGHTALYWYRQSLGQGLEFLIYFQGNSAPDKSGLPSDRFSAERTGGSVSTLTIQRTQQEDSAVYLCASSLGRATNEQFFGPGTRLTVL.

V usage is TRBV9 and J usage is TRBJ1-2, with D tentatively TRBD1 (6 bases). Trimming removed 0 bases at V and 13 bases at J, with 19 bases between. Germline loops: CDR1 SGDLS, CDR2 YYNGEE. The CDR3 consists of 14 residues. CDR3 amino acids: CASSVAFGQTPSTF. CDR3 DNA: TGTGCCAGCAGCGTAGCGTTCGGACAGACCCCCTCCACCTTC.